This note documents a single T cell receptor beta chain sequence. The data were obtained in a study of OX40 agonist ivuxolimab in advanced cancers. This table comes from immunoSEQ multiplex PCR, and its TCRdb copy is limited to in-frame clones, with some not included. Among some 72,000 clones listed, around 92% were seen once. This receptor was identified in an adult with an advanced solid tumor such as melanoma, head and neck, liver or kidney cancer. Source: CD4+ or CD8+ T cells sorted from blood, taken in a trial of the OX40 agonist ivuxolimab.

This chain's CDR3 is CASSLLTSGRAHEQYF. The CDR3 coding sequence is TGTGCCAGCAGTTTACTGACTAGCGGGAGGGCCCACGAGCAGTACTTC. V usage is TRBV27 and J usage is TRBJ2-5, with TRBD2 identical over 14 bases. Judging by the DNA end, TRBJ2-7 fits better; the J call may be wrong. Germline-derived CDR1 and CDR2 are MNHEY and SMNVEV (reference sequence). This CDR3 is built from 16 residues.